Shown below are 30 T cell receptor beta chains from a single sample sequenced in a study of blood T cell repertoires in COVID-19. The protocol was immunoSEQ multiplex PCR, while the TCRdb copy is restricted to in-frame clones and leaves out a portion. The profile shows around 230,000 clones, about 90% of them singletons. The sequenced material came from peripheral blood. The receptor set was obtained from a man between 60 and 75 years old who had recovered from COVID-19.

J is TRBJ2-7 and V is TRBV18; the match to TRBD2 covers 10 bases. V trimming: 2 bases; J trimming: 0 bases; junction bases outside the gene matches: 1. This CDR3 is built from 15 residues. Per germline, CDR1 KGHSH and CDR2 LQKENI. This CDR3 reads CASSPSSGGSYEQYF. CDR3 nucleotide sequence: TGTGCCAGCTCACCATCTAGCGGGGGCTCCTACGAGCAGTACTTC.

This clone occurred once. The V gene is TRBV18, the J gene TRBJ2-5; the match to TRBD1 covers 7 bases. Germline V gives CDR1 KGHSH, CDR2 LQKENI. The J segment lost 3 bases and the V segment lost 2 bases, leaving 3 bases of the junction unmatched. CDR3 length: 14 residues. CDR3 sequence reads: CASSPTGTEETQYF. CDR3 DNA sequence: TGTGCCAGCTCACCAACCGGGACAGAAGAGACCCAGTACTTC. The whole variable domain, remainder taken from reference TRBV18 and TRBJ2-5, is NAGVMQNPRHLVRRRGQEARLRCSPMKGHSHVYWYRQLPEEGLKFMVYLQKENIIDESGMPKERFSAEFPKEGPSILRIQQVVRGDSAAYFCASSPTGTEETQYFGPGTRLLVL.

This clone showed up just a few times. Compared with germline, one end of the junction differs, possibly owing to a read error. The CDR3 nucleotides read TGTGCCGGCAGTGTGTCTGGCAGAACGAATTCACCCCTCCACTTT. Translation gives CAGSVSGRTNSPLHF. The J gene is TRBJ1-6, the V gene TRBV11-2; D call uncertain. The CDR3 spans 15 residues. From germline, CDR1 is SGHAT and CDR2 FQNNGV.

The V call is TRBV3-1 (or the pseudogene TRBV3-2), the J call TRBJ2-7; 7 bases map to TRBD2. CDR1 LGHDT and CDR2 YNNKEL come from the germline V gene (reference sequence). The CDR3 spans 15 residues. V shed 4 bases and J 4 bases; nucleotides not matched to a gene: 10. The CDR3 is CASSPMRGEGYEQYF. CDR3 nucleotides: TGTGCCAGCAGCCCCATGAGAGGGGAGGGGTACGAGCAGTACTTC.

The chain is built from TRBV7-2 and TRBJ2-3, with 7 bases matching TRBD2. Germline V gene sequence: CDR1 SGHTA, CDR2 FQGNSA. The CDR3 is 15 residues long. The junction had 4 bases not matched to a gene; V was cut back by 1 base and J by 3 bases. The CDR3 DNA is TGTGCCAGCAGCTTAGGAGTGGGGGGGACAGATACGCAGTATTTT. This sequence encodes CASSLGVGGTDTQYF.

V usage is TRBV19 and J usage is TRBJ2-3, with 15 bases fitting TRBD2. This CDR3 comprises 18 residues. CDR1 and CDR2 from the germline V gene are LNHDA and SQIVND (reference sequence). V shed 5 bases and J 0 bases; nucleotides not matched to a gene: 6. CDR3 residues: CASSGGLAGGPSTDTQYF. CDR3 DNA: TGTGCCAGTAGTGGGGGACTAGCGGGGGGACCTAGCACAGATACGCAGTATTTT. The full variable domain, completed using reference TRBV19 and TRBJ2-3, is DGGITQSPKYLFRKEGQNVTLSCEQNLNHDAMYWYRQDPGQGLRLIYYSQIVNDFQKGDIAEGYSVSREKKESFPLTVTSAQKNPTAFYLCASSGGLAGGPSTDTQYFGPGTRLTVL.

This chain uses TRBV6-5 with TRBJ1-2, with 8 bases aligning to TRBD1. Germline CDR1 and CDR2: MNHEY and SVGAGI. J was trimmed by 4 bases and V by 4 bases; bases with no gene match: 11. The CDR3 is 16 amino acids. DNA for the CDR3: TGTGCCAGCAGTTCCATCCGACAGGGGCAGGGCTATGGCTACACCTTC. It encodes CASSSIRQGQGYGYTF.

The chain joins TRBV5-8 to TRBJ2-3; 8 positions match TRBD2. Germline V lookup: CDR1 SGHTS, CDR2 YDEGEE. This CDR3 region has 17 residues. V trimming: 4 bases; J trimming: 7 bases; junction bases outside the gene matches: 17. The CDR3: CASSPLELPGGGNTQYF. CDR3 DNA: TGTGCCAGCAGCCCCCTTGAACTCCCCGGGGGGGGAAATACGCAGTATTTT.

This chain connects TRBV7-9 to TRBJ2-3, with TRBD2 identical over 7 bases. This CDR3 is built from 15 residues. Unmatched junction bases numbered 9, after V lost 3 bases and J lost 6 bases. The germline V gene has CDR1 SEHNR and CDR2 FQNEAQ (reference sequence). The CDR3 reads CASSLTGGGYDTQYF. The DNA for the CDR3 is TGTGCCAGCAGCTTGACGGGGGGAGGGTACGATACGCAGTATTTT.

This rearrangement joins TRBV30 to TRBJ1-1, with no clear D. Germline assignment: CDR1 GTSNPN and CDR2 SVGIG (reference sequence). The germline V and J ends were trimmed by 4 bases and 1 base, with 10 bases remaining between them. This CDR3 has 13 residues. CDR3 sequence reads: CAWKTRSNTEAFF. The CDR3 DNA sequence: TGTGCCTGGAAGACCAGGTCGAACACTGAAGCTTTCTTT.

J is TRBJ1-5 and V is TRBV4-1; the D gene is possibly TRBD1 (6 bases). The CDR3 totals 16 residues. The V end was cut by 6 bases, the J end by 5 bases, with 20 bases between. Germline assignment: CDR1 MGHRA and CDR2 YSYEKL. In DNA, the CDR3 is TGCGCCAGCAGTCCTGAACTGGGACATATTCATCAGCCCCAGCATTTT. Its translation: CASSPELGHIHQPQHF.

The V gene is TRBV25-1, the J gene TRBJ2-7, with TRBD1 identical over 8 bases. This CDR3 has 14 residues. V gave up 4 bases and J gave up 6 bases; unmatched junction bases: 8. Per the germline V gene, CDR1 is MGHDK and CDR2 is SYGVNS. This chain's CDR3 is CASSVSGTGSEQYF. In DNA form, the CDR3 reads TGTGCCAGCAGTGTCTCCGGGACAGGAAGCGAGCAGTACTTC.

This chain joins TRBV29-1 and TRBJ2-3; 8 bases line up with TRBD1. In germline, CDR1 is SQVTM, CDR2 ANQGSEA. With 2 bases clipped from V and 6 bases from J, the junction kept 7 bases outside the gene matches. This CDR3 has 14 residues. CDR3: CSVENHRGADTQYF. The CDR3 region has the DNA TGCAGCGTTGAAAATCACAGGGGGGCTGATACGCAGTATTTT.

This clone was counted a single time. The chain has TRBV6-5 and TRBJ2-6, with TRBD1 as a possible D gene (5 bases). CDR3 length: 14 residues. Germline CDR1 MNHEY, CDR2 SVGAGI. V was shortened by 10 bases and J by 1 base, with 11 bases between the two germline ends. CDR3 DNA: TGTGCCACGACAGTCCTATCTGGGGCCAACGTCCTGACTTTC. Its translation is CATTVLSGANVLTF.

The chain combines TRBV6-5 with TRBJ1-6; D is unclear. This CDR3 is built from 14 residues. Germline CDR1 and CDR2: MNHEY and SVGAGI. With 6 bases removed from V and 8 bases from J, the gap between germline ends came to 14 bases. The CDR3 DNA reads TGTGCCAGCAGGATCGACTCATCCCATTCACCCCTCCACTTT. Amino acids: CASRIDSSHSPLHF.

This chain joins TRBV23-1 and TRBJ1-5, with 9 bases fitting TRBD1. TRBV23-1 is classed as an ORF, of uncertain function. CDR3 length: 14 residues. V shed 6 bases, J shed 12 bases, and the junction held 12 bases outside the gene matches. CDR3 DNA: TGCGCCAGCAGCCCGGGACAGGGCGCAGGCCGCCAGCATTTT. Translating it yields CASSPGQGAGRQHF.

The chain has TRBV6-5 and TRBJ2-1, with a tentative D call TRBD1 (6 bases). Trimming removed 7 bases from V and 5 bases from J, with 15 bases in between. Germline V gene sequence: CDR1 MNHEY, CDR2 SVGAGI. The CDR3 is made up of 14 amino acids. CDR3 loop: CASTTGPHNNEQFF. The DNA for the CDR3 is TGTGCCAGCACCACAGGGCCTCACAACAATGAGCAGTTCTTC.

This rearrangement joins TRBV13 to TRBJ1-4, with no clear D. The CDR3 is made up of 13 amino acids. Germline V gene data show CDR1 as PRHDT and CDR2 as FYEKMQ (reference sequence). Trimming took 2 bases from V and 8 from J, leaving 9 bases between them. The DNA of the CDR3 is TGTGCCAGCAGCTTACGAGGAGGAGAAAAACTGTTTTTT. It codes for CASSLRGGEKLFF.

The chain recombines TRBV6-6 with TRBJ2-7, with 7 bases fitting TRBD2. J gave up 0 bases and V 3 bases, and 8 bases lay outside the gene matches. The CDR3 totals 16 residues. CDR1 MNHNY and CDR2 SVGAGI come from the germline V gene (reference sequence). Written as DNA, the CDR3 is TGTGCCAGCAGTTATTCATCTAGCGGAAACTCCTACGAGCAGTACTTC. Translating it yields CASSYSSSGNSYEQYF.

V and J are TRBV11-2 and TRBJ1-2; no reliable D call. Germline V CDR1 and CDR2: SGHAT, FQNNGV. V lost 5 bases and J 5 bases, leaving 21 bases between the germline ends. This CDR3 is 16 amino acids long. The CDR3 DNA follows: TGTGCCAGCAGCACTATAAAACGGGAGGCGGGGTATGGCTACACCTTC. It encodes CASSTIKREAGYGYTF.

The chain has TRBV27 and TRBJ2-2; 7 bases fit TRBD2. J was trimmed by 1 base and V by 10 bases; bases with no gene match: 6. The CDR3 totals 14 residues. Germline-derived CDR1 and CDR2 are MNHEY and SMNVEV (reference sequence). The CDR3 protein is CAIPPGGNTGELFF. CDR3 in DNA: TGTGCCATCCCCCCGGGGGGGAACACCGGGGAGCTGTTTTTT.

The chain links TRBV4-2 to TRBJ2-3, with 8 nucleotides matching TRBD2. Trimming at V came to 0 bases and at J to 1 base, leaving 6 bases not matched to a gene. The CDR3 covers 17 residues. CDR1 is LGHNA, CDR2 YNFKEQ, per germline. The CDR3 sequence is CASSQERAGARTDTQYF. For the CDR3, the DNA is TGTGCCAGCAGCCAAGAAAGAGCGGGGGCCCGCACAGATACGCAGTATTTT.

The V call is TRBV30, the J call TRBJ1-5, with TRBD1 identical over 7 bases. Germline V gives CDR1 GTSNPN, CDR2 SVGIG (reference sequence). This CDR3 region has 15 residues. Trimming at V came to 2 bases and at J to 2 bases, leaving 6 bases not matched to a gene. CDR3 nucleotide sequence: TGTGCCTGGAGTTTTGGCGGGACAGGCAATCAGCCCCAGCATTTT. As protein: CAWSFGGTGNQPQHF.

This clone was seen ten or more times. Written as DNA, the CDR3 is TGTGCCACCAGCAGAGTTAAAGGGGCCGAGCAGTACGTC. This translates into CATSRVKGAEQYV. The chain uses TRBV15 and TRBJ2-7; D possibly corresponds to TRBD1 (5 bases). From germline, CDR1 is LNHNV and CDR2 YYDKDF (reference sequence). CDR3 length: 13 amino acids. Trimming took off 1 base at V and 6 bases at J, with 10 bases between the two ends.

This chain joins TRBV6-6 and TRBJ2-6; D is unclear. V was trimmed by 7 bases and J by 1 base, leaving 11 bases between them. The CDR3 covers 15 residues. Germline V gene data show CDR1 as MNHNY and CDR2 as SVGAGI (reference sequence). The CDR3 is CASIQRASGANVLTF. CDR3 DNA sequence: TGTGCCAGCATCCAGCGAGCTTCTGGGGCCAACGTCCTGACTTTC.

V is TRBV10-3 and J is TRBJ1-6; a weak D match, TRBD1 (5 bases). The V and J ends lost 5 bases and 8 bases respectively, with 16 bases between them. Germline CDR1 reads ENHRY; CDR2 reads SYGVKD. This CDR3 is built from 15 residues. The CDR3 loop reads CAISSQGRLDSPLHF. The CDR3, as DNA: TGTGCCATCAGTTCTCAGGGCCGTTTGGATTCACCCCTCCACTTT.

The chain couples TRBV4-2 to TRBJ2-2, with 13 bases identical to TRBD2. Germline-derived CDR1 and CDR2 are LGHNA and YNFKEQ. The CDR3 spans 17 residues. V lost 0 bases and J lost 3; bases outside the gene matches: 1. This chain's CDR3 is CASSQEGLAGYTGELFF. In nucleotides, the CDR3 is TGTGCCAGCAGCCAAGAGGGACTAGCGGGATACACCGGGGAGCTGTTTTTT.

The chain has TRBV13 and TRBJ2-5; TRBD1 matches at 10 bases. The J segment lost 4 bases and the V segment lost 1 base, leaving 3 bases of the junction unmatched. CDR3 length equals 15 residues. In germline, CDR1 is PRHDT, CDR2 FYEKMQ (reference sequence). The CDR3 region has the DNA TGTGCCAGCAGCTTAGCCGGGACAGGGGTAGAGACCCAGTACTTC. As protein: CASSLAGTGVETQYF.

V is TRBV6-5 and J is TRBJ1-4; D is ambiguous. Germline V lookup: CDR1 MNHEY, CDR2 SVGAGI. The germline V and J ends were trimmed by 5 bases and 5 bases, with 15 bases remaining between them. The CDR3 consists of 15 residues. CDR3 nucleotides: TGTGCCAGCAGTAACTTTGGTCAGGAAAATGAAAAACTGTTTTTT. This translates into CASSNFGQENEKLFF.

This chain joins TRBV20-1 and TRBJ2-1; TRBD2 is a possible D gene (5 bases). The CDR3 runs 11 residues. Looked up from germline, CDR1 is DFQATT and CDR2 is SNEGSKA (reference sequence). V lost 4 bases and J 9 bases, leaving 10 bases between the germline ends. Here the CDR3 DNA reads TGCAGTGCTACTCGTCGGGGTGAGCAGTTCTTC. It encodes CSATRRGEQFF.